The clone carrying this T cell receptor beta chain was seen only a few times. This sample is part of a study of blood T cell repertoires in COVID-19. In germline, CDR1 is MGHRA, CDR2 YSYEKL. The CDR3 covers 15 residues. V was cut by 2 bases and J by 1 base, with 9 bases left in between. Grouping used clinical history reported by participants in a survey and questionnaire. Assay: immunoSEQ multiplex PCR; the TCRdb copy retains only in-frame clones and omits some. Here the sample spans 60,000 to 75,000 clones, under 80% being singletons. Sequenced: PBMCs or T cells enriched from blood (not recorded which). The TCR sequence derives from an older woman who had been exposed to COVID-19. The gene calls are TRBV4-1 and TRBJ1-5, with TRBD1 as a possible D gene (5 bases). In DNA, the CDR3 is TGCGCCAGCAGCCAAAGTCCAGGGAGCAATCAGCCCCAGCATTTT. This codes for CASSQSPGSNQPQHF.